Following are 5 T cell receptor beta chains from one sample sequenced in a study of shared clonotypes between healthy human individuals. Measured with immunoSEQ multiplex PCR; TCRdb has only the in-frame clones, and not every one. Here the sample spans hundreds of thousands of clones, about 74% being singletons. Sequencing used memory CD4+ T cells sorted from blood. Sample subset: CD45RA-negative fraction. The receptors come from a woman aged 30 to 39 in good health.

The chain joins TRBV29-1 to TRBJ2-3, with D perhaps TRBD1 (5 bases). Germline V CDR1 and CDR2: SQVTM, ANQGSEA. The ends were cut back, 6 bases at V and 2 bases at J, with 15 bases in the middle. The CDR3 covers 14 residues. The CDR3: CSVRRTSSTDTQYF. As DNA, the CDR3 is TGCAGCGTCCGCCGGACAAGTTCCACAGATACGCAGTATTTT.

This chain uses TRBV5-8 with TRBJ2-5; 13 bases align to TRBD2. This CDR3 is 16 amino acids long. Germline V lookup: CDR1 SGHTS, CDR2 YDEGEE. After removal of 2 bases from V and 5 bases from J, the junction contained 6 bases not matched to a gene. The CDR3 reads CASSFRTSGSRETQYF. For the CDR3, the DNA is TGTGCCAGCAGCTTCCGGACTAGCGGGAGTCGGGAGACCCAGTACTTC. The variable domain in full, with the rest retrieved from reference TRBV5-8 and TRBJ2-5, is EAGVTQSPTHLIKTRGQQATLRCSPISGHTSVYWYQQALGLGLQFLLWYDEGEERNRGNFPPRFSGRQFPNYSSELNVNALELEDSALYLCASSFRTSGSRETQYFGPGTRLLVL.

The chain recombines TRBV29-1 with TRBJ2-5; the D call may be TRBD1 or TRBD2 (6 bases each). The CDR3 is 13 amino acids. CDR1 is SQVTM and CDR2 is ANQGSEA in the germline V gene. V shed 7 bases and J shed 3 bases, with 15 bases lying between them. CDR3 coding DNA: TGCAGCGAGTCACAGGGACTGGAAGAGACCCAGTACTTC. It codes for CSESQGLEETQYF.

This clone has ten or more counts. The chain carries TRBV28 and TRBJ1-1, with unresolved D. V shed 2 bases and J shed 1 base, with 11 bases lying between them. Germline V gene sequence: CDR1 MDHEN, CDR2 SYDVKM. This CDR3 is built from 15 residues. The CDR3 DNA follows: TGTGCCAGCAGTTTACCGGTATCAGGGAACACTGAAGCTTTCTTT. It yields the protein CASSLPVSGNTEAFF.

V and J are TRBV7-8 and TRBJ2-6; weak D call: TRBD1 (6 bases). Deletions cut 2 bases from V and 2 bases from J, with 10 bases between. The CDR3 covers 16 residues. Per the germline V gene, CDR1 is SGHVS and CDR2 is FQNEAQ. The CDR3: CASSLNRAPGANVLTF. The CDR3 coding sequence is TGTGCCAGCAGCTTAAACAGGGCGCCTGGGGCCAACGTCCTGACTTTC.